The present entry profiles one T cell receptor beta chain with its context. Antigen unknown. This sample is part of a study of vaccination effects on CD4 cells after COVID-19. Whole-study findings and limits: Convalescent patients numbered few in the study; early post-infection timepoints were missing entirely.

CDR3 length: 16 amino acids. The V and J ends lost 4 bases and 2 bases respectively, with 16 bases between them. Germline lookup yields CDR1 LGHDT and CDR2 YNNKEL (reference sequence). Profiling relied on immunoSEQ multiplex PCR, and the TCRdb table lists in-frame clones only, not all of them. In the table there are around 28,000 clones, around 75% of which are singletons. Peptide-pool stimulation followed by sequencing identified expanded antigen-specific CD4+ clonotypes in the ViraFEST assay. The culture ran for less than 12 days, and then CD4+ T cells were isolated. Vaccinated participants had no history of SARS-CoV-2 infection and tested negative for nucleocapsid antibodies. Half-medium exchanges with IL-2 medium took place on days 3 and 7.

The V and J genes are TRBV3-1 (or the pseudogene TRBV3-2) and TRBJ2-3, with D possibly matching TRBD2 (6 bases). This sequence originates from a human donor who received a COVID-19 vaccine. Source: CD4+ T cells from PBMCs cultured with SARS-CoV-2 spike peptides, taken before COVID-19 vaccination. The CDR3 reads CASSRWDSLATDTQYF. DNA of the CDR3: TGTGCCAGCAGCCGATGGGACTCCCTAGCCACAGATACGCAGTATTTT.